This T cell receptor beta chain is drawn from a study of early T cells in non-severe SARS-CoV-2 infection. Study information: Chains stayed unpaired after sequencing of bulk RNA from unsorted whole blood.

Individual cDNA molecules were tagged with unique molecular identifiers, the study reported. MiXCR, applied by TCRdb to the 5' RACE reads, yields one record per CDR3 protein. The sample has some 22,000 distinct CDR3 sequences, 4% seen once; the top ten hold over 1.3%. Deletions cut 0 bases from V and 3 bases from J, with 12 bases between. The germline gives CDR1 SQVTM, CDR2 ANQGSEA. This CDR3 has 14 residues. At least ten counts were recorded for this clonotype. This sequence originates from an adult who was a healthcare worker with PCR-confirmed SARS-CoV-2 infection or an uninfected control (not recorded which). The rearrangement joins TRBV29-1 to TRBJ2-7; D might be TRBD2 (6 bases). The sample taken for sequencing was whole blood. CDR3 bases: TGCAGCGTTGAAGATCAGTCTAGCGACTACGAGCAGTACTTC. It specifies CSVEDQSSDYEQYF.